This is a list of T cell receptor beta chains from one sample in a study of regulatory T cells in long-lasting Graves disease. TCRdb reprocessed the multiplex PCR reads with MiXCR, giving one entry per CDR3 protein. This table holds almost 450,000 distinct CDR3 sequences, over 15% found once. The same data also went into a second study, on T cells in Graves' hyperthyroidism and ophthalmopathy.

The sample consisted of peripheral blood mononuclear cells (PBMCs), taken at new diagnosis, from a patient treated with antithyroid drugs. The receptors derive from a woman in her 30s with Graves disease. Each CDR3 is given with its conserved first and last residue. Fields, in order: CDR3 length, D gene, clone size, J gene, V gene, CDR3 DNA, CDR3 protein. The D gene is left open where the match is weak. Part of the rows lack a size; the others show once, few, many or a class for expanded clones.

CDR3 length: 14
D gene: -
clone size: many
J gene: TRBJ1-1
V gene: TRBV6-2/TRBV6-3
CDR3 DNA: TGTGCCAGCAGTTACCGGACATCGATAACTGAAGCTTTCTTT
CDR3 protein: CASSYRTSITEAFF

CDR3 length: 17
D gene: -
clone size: -
J gene: TRBJ2-7
V gene: TRBV7-9
CDR3 DNA: TGTGCCAGCAGCCCCGGTCCCGGGACTTTTCTAGAGTACGAGCAGTACTTC
CDR3 protein: CASSPGPGTFLEYEQYF

CDR3 length: 16
D gene: TRBD1
clone size: few
J gene: TRBJ2-4
V gene: TRBV20-1
CDR3 DNA: TGCAGTGCCACACGTCGGACAGGAAAAGCCAAAAACATTCAGTACTTC
CDR3 protein: CSATRRTGKAKNIQYF

CDR3 length: 14
D gene: TRBD1
clone size: many
J gene: TRBJ1-1
V gene: TRBV28
CDR3 DNA: TGTGCCAGCAGTTTGACAGGGGGGAACACTGAAGCTTTCTTT
CDR3 protein: CASSLTGGNTEAFF

CDR3 length: 15
D gene: -
clone size: -
J gene: TRBJ2-5
V gene: TRBV29-1
CDR3 DNA: TGCAGCGTCGTTCCGCTCGGGCCCTATGCGGAGACCCAGTACTTC
CDR3 protein: CSVVPLGPYAETQYF

CDR3 length: 12
D gene: -
clone size: many
J gene: TRBJ2-1
V gene: TRBV3-1
CDR3 DNA: TGTGCCAGCAGCCAGGGGGACCTTCGTCAGTTCTTC
CDR3 protein: CASSQGDLRQFF

CDR3 length: 17
D gene: -
clone size: -
J gene: TRBJ2-4
V gene: TRBV11-2
CDR3 DNA: TGTGCCAGCAGCCGGGCGGGGGCCGGGACCGCGCGGAGCATTCAGTACTTC
CDR3 protein: CASSRAGAGTARSIQYF

CDR3 length: 10
D gene: -
clone size: -
J gene: TRBJ2-7
V gene: TRBV30
CDR3 DNA: TGTGCCGGGGCGTGGCAGTCGTGGGTCTTC
CDR3 protein: CAGAWQSWVF

CDR3 length: 17
D gene: -
clone size: -
J gene: TRBJ2-4
V gene: TRBV7-8
CDR3 DNA: TGTGCCAGCAGCTTAGTGTGGGGGCCCCTAGCCAAAAACATTCAGTACTTC
CDR3 protein: CASSLVWGPLAKNIQYF

CDR3 length: 15
D gene: -
clone size: -
J gene: TRBJ1-5
V gene: TRBV9
CDR3 DNA: TGTGCCAGCAGCGTTCAGGGTTATAGCAATCAGCCCCAGCATTTT
CDR3 protein: CASSVQGYSNQPQHF

CDR3 length: 14
D gene: TRBD1
clone size: -
J gene: TRBJ2-3
V gene: TRBV20-1
CDR3 DNA: TGCAGTGCTGGGGGACAGGGGGGGACAGATACGCAGTATTTT
CDR3 protein: CSAGGQGGTDTQYF

CDR3 length: 18
D gene: TRBD2
clone size: -
J gene: TRBJ2-1
V gene: TRBV7-9
CDR3 DNA: TGTGCCAGCAGCCAAGGTCTCCCGGGAGGGCCGACCTACAATGAGCAGTTCTTC
CDR3 protein: CASSQGLPGGPTYNEQFF

CDR3 length: 15
D gene: -
clone size: many
J gene: TRBJ2-1
V gene: TRBV6-2/TRBV6-3
CDR3 DNA: TGTGCCAGCAGTTACTGGGAGTCGCAATACAATGAGCAGTTCTTC
CDR3 protein: CASSYWESQYNEQFF

CDR3 length: 15
D gene: TRBD1
clone size: many
J gene: TRBJ1-1
V gene: TRBV30
CDR3 DNA: TGTGCCTGGAGTGTACCCCGGACAGGGAGGGCTGAAGCTTTCTTT
CDR3 protein: CAWSVPRTGRAEAFF

CDR3 length: 12
D gene: TRBD2
clone size: -
J gene: TRBJ2-7
V gene: TRBV9
CDR3 DNA: TGTGCCAGTTCTGGGACTAGCCGCGAGCAGTACTTC
CDR3 protein: CASSGTSREQYF

CDR3 length: 18
D gene: -
clone size: -
J gene: TRBJ2-1
V gene: TRBV3-1
CDR3 DNA: TGTGCCAGCAGCCAAGATCGGGGGAGCCCGCTCACTCGGGATGAGCAGTTCTTC
CDR3 protein: CASSQDRGSPLTRDEQFF

CDR3 length: 12
D gene: -
clone size: many
J gene: TRBJ2-5
V gene: TRBV18
CDR3 DNA: TGTGCCAGCTCACCAGTTCGGGAGACCCAGTACTTC
CDR3 protein: CASSPVRETQYF

CDR3 length: 14
D gene: -
clone size: -
J gene: TRBJ2-3
V gene: TRBV20-1
CDR3 DNA: TGCAGTACTGACTTTGCTTCTAGCACAGATACGCAGTATTTT
CDR3 protein: CSTDFASSTDTQYF

CDR3 length: 15
D gene: -
clone size: many
J gene: TRBJ2-3
V gene: TRBV6-1
CDR3 DNA: TGTGCCAGCACCAAGGGGGTCCTCGGGGCAGATACGCAGTATTTT
CDR3 protein: CASTKGVLGADTQYF

CDR3 length: 14
D gene: TRBD1
clone size: -
J gene: TRBJ1-2
V gene: TRBV11-2
CDR3 DNA: TGTGCCAGCAGTCCAGGGACAGGGAGAGTTGGCTACACCTTC
CDR3 protein: CASSPGTGRVGYTF

CDR3 length: 17
D gene: TRBD2
clone size: -
J gene: TRBJ2-7
V gene: TRBV7-2
CDR3 DNA: TGTGCCAGCAGCTTATACGGACTAGCGGGACGATCCTACGAGCAGTACTTC
CDR3 protein: CASSLYGLAGRSYEQYF

CDR3 length: 13
D gene: -
clone size: many
J gene: TRBJ2-5
V gene: TRBV7-6
CDR3 DNA: TGTGCCAGCAGCTTAGCGCCCCGGGAGACCCAGTACTTC
CDR3 protein: CASSLAPRETQYF

CDR3 length: 15
D gene: -
clone size: many
J gene: TRBJ2-1
V gene: TRBV28
CDR3 DNA: TGTGCCAGCAGCCTCGATACCGCAGCCTACAATGAGCAGTTCTTC
CDR3 protein: CASSLDTAAYNEQFF

CDR3 length: 16
D gene: -
clone size: -
J gene: TRBJ1-2
V gene: TRBV4-3
CDR3 DNA: TGCGCCAGCAGCCCATCCTTTACTACCACTAACTATGGCTACACCTTC
CDR3 protein: CASSPSFTTTNYGYTF

CDR3 length: 15
D gene: -
clone size: many
J gene: TRBJ2-1
V gene: TRBV15
CDR3 DNA: TGTGCCACCAGCACCCGGGACGCCCGCAACAATGAGCAGTTCTTC
CDR3 protein: CATSTRDARNNEQFF

CDR3 length: 18
D gene: TRBD2
clone size: many
J gene: TRBJ2-5
V gene: TRBV27
CDR3 DNA: TGTGCCAGCAGTTCAAGCTTCCGGGGAGCGGGAGGGCAGAAGACCCAGTACTTC
CDR3 protein: CASSSSFRGAGGQKTQYF

CDR3 length: 15
D gene: -
clone size: many
J gene: TRBJ2-7
V gene: TRBV20-1
CDR3 DNA: TGCAGTGCTAGAAATAGGTTAGGCTTCTCCTACGAGCAGTACTTC
CDR3 protein: CSARNRLGFSYEQYF

CDR3 length: 15
D gene: TRBD1
clone size: once
J gene: TRBJ1-2
V gene: TRBV4-3
CDR3 DNA: TGCGCCAGCAGCCAAGTAACAGGGGGAAACTATGGCTACACCTTC
CDR3 protein: CASSQVTGGNYGYTF

CDR3 length: 15
D gene: TRBD1
clone size: -
J gene: TRBJ2-1
V gene: TRBV20-1
CDR3 DNA: TGCAGTGCGCTACCGGGACAGGTATCCTACAATGAGCAGTTCTTC
CDR3 protein: CSALPGQVSYNEQFF

CDR3 length: 16
D gene: TRBD2
clone size: many
J gene: TRBJ2-1
V gene: TRBV6-2/TRBV6-3
CDR3 DNA: TGTGCCAGCAGTTACAGGGGACTAGCGGGAGAAAGGAAGCAGTTCTTC
CDR3 protein: CASSYRGLAGERKQFF

CDR3 length: 15
D gene: -
clone size: many
J gene: TRBJ1-1
V gene: TRBV28
CDR3 DNA: TGTGCCAGCAGTCTCCCCCGGGGGGTTGGCACTGAAGCTTTCTTT
CDR3 protein: CASSLPRGVGTEAFF

CDR3 length: 16
D gene: -
clone size: -
J gene: TRBJ2-1
V gene: TRBV28
CDR3 DNA: TGTGCCAGCAGCCCCGGGGGCGGAGGAGGCTACAATGAGCAGTTCTTC
CDR3 protein: CASSPGGGGGYNEQFF

CDR3 length: 14
D gene: -
clone size: many
J gene: TRBJ1-1
V gene: TRBV28
CDR3 DNA: TGTGCCAGCAGCCCCGAGTTTGGTTTTTCCGAAGCTTTCTTT
CDR3 protein: CASSPEFGFSEAFF

CDR3 length: 14
D gene: -
clone size: -
J gene: TRBJ2-1
V gene: TRBV18
CDR3 DNA: TGTGCCAGCTCACCCCCCTTGGGTCTCAATGAGCAGTTCTTC
CDR3 protein: CASSPPLGLNEQFF

CDR3 length: 16
D gene: -
clone size: few
J gene: TRBJ2-7
V gene: TRBV29-1
CDR3 DNA: TGCAGCGTTGAAGATCTGGGCTCCCGGGGGAACTACGAGCAGTACTTC
CDR3 protein: CSVEDLGSRGNYEQYF

CDR3 length: 15
D gene: -
clone size: -
J gene: TRBJ1-3
V gene: TRBV11-2
CDR3 DNA: TGTGCCAGCAGCTTTGGGCCAGGGCCTGGAAACACCATATATTTT
CDR3 protein: CASSFGPGPGNTIYF

CDR3 length: 15
D gene: -
clone size: -
J gene: TRBJ2-1
V gene: TRBV20-1
CDR3 DNA: TGCAGTGCTAGAGATCTGAACGGGAGAAGGAATGAGCAGTTCTTC
CDR3 protein: CSARDLNGRRNEQFF

CDR3 length: 15
D gene: TRBD2
clone size: few
J gene: TRBJ2-5
V gene: TRBV4-1
CDR3 DNA: TGCGCCAGCAGCCAAGGCGGGAGTGGGCAAGAGACCCAGTACTTC
CDR3 protein: CASSQGGSGQETQYF

CDR3 length: 13
D gene: -
clone size: many
J gene: TRBJ2-7
V gene: TRBV18
CDR3 DNA: TGTGCCAGCTCACCTCCCGGGGCTCGCGAGCAGTACTTC
CDR3 protein: CASSPPGAREQYF

CDR3 length: 18
D gene: TRBD2
clone size: once
J gene: TRBJ2-2
V gene: TRBV12-3/TRBV12-4
CDR3 DNA: TGTGCCAGCAGTTTAGAACTAGCGGGAGGCAAGAACACCGGGGAGCTGTTTTTT
CDR3 protein: CASSLELAGGKNTGELFF

CDR3 length: 14
D gene: -
clone size: few
J gene: TRBJ1-2
V gene: TRBV20-1
CDR3 DNA: TGCAGTGCTAGAGACCTACGTGGGACGGAAAATCTCACCTTC
CDR3 protein: CSARDLRGTENLTF

CDR3 length: 13
D gene: -
clone size: many
J gene: TRBJ1-1
V gene: TRBV6-1
CDR3 DNA: TGTGCCAGCAGCAGGCGAGGGGACACTGAAGCTTTCTTT
CDR3 protein: CASSRRGDTEAFF

CDR3 length: 11
D gene: -
clone size: few
J gene: TRBJ2-7
V gene: TRBV29-1
CDR3 DNA: TGCAGCGTGGGGGGCGGTTACGAGCAGTACTTC
CDR3 protein: CSVGGGYEQYF

CDR3 length: 12
D gene: -
clone size: many
J gene: TRBJ1-1
V gene: TRBV30
CDR3 DNA: TGTGCCTGGAGTGCCCGGGGGGCTGAAGCTTTCTTT
CDR3 protein: CAWSARGAEAFF

CDR3 length: 16
D gene: TRBD2
clone size: many
J gene: TRBJ2-5
V gene: TRBV10-2
CDR3 DNA: TGCGCCAGCAGTGAGATTAGCGGGGGGATCCAAGAGACCCAGTACTTC
CDR3 protein: CASSEISGGIQETQYF

CDR3 length: 14
D gene: -
clone size: -
J gene: TRBJ2-1
V gene: TRBV11-2
CDR3 DNA: TGTGCCAGCAGCTTAGCGGGAGAACCCAATGAGCAGTTCTTC
CDR3 protein: CASSLAGEPNEQFF

CDR3 length: 16
D gene: -
clone size: few
J gene: TRBJ2-3
V gene: TRBV19
CDR3 DNA: TGTGCCAGTAGTCAAACAGCGGCCTTACACACAGATACGCAGTATTTT
CDR3 protein: CASSQTAALHTDTQYF

CDR3 length: 13
D gene: TRBD1
clone size: -
J gene: TRBJ2-1
V gene: TRBV20-1
CDR3 DNA: TGCAGTGCTAGGGCCGGGACAGCCAATGAGCAGTTCTTC
CDR3 protein: CSARAGTANEQFF

CDR3 length: 15
D gene: -
clone size: many
J gene: TRBJ1-1
V gene: TRBV6-1
CDR3 DNA: TGTGCCAGCAGCCCCCCGGGGCGGGTGAACACTGAAGCTTTCTTT
CDR3 protein: CASSPPGRVNTEAFF

CDR3 length: 14
D gene: TRBD1
clone size: -
J gene: TRBJ2-7
V gene: TRBV27
CDR3 DNA: TGTGCCAGCAGTTTTGGGACAGGGGGCGACGAGCAGTACTTC
CDR3 protein: CASSFGTGGDEQYF

CDR3 length: 15
D gene: -
clone size: few
J gene: TRBJ2-7
V gene: TRBV6-2/TRBV6-3
CDR3 DNA: TGTGCCAGCAGTTACTCAAGGGTCTACAACTACGAGCAGTACTTC
CDR3 protein: CASSYSRVYNYEQYF

CDR3 length: 12
D gene: -
clone size: many
J gene: TRBJ2-7
V gene: TRBV11-2
CDR3 DNA: TGTGCCAGCAGCTTAGACGGAGACGAGCAGTACTTC
CDR3 protein: CASSLDGDEQYF

CDR3 length: 14
D gene: TRBD2
clone size: -
J gene: TRBJ2-1
V gene: TRBV10-3
CDR3 DNA: TGTGCCATCAGTGCGCGGGAGGGCCTCAATGAGCAGTTCTTC
CDR3 protein: CAISAREGLNEQFF

CDR3 length: 11
D gene: TRBD1
clone size: few
J gene: TRBJ1-5
V gene: TRBV24-1
CDR3 DNA: TGTGCCACCAGTGACGGACAGGTTCTAATTTTT
CDR3 protein: CATSDGQVLIF

CDR3 length: 14
D gene: -
clone size: many
J gene: TRBJ2-7
V gene: TRBV6-2/TRBV6-3
CDR3 DNA: TGTGCCAGCAGTTGGGACCAAACCTCCTACGAGCAGTACTTC
CDR3 protein: CASSWDQTSYEQYF

CDR3 length: 15
D gene: TRBD1
clone size: -
J gene: TRBJ2-3
V gene: TRBV9
CDR3 DNA: TGTGCCAGCAGCGTAGGAGGGGGCCTCACAGATACGCAGTATTTT
CDR3 protein: CASSVGGGLTDTQYF

CDR3 length: 18
D gene: -
clone size: -
J gene: TRBJ2-5
V gene: TRBV27
CDR3 DNA: TGTGCCAGCAGCCCTCGCGGGCTACGGGTGGTTTTTGACGAGACCCAGTACTTC
CDR3 protein: CASSPRGLRVVFDETQYF